This TCR beta chain was profiled in a study of T cell clones after liver transplantation. At the level of the study: Post-transplant blood was tracked for graft-donor-reactive T cell clones identified in a pre-transplant mixed lymphocyte reaction. Pre-transplant mixed lymphocyte reactions yielded third-party-reactive TCRbeta sequences as comparators for graft-donor-reactive sequences.

The count of this clone is one. The CDR3 loop spans 14 amino acids. V dropped 4 bases and J dropped 4 bases, with 15 bases sitting between them. Germline loops: CDR1 SGHRS, CDR2 YFSETQ. Thawed unstimulated PBMCs were FACS-sorted by CD3, CD4 and CD8 into two populations. Sequencing used immunoSEQ multiplex PCR; TCRdb keeps in-frame clones, though not all of them. The table shows around 77,000 clones, with roughly 80% occurring only once. The J gene is TRBJ2-7, the V gene TRBV5-1, with no clear D. This specimen consisted of CD4+ T cells from blood, obtained 12 months after liver transplant. This receptor was taken from a human patient who received a liver transplant. Some T cells here may be from the graft donor. CDR3 protein: CASSRSPADYEQYF. The CDR3 DNA is TGCGCCAGCAGCCGCTCCCCAGCTGATTACGAGCAGTACTTC.